Each of the 17 T cell receptor beta chains below was sequenced from the same sample in a study of blood T cells in healthy people across ages. The use of a sample-barcoded 5' primer and a J-beta primer mix characterized a second PCR of about 7 to 12 cycles. TCRdb used MiXCR to reprocess the 5' RACE reads, holding one entry per CDR3 protein. Here the sample spans approximately 700,000 distinct CDR3 sequences, roughly 30% being singletons. The sample comprised blood. These receptors were collected from a woman at least 80 years old in good health.

In its sample, this clonotype was seen many times. V and J are TRBV12-3 or TRBV12-4 and TRBJ2-7, with D unresolved. This CDR3 contains 12 residues. The V end was cut by 8 bases, the J end by 6 bases, with 14 bases between. The chain's CDR3 is CASSLVPLEQYF. The CDR3 DNA sequence: TGTGCCAGCTCATTAGTCCCCCTCGAGCAGTACTTC.

This clonotype was counted at least ten times. The chain carries TRBV6-5 and TRBJ2-7; no clear D. The V end was cut by 6 bases, the J end by 5 bases, with 14 bases between. The CDR3 length is 13 residues. The germline CDR1 and CDR2 sequences are MNHEY and SVGAGI. The CDR3 bases are TGTGCCAGCAGGTCGAATCATGCTCACGAGCAGTACTTC. This encodes CASRSNHAHEQYF.

This clonotype was found many times. The rearrangement links TRBV20-1 to TRBJ2-1; D uncertain. The CDR3 has 13 residues. Trimming stripped 6 bases from V and 0 bases from J, with 9 bases between. CDR1 DFQATT and CDR2 SNEGSKA come from the germline V gene (reference sequence). CDR3: CSADANSYNEQFF. As DNA, the CDR3 is TGCAGTGCGGACGCCAACTCCTACAATGAGCAGTTCTTC.

In the case of this clonotype: This may stem from a read error, because a much larger clone lies one nucleotide away. The chain employs TRBV4-3 and TRBJ1-2; 7 positions match TRBD1. Per germline, CDR1 LGHNA and CDR2 YSLEER. V shed 0 bases, J shed 6 bases, and the junction held 10 bases outside the gene matches. The length of the CDR3 is 16 residues. CDR3 bases: TGCGCCAGCAGCCAAGATTGGAGGACAGGCGTGAATGGCTACACCTTC. This codes for CASSQDWRTGVNGYTF.

This clonotype was detected once. The chain carries TRBV5-5 and TRBJ1-2; D is undetermined. The CDR3 sequence is 13 residues long. V lost 0 bases to trimming and J lost 5 bases, with 8 bases between them. The germline V gene has CDR1 SGHKS and CDR2 YYEKEE (reference sequence). DNA of the CDR3: TGTGCCAGCAGCTTGGTTTTGGGATATGGCTACACCTTC. Protein sequence: CASSLVLGYGYTF. Based on the CDR3 plus reference TRBV5-5 and TRBJ1-2, the full variable domain is DAGVTQSPTHLIKTRGQQVTLRCSPISGHKSVSWYQQVLGQGPQFIFQYYEKEERGRGNFPDRFSARQFPNYSSELNVNALLLGDSALYLCASSLVLGYGYTFGSGTRLTVV.

This clonotype appeared a few times. The chain couples TRBV7-9 to TRBJ1-4; TRBD1 agrees at 7 bases. Per germline, CDR1 SEHNR and CDR2 FQNEAQ (reference sequence). V was pared by 5 bases and J by 7 bases, with 7 bases of the junction left unmatched. This CDR3 has 14 residues. The CDR3 nucleotides read TGTGCCAGCAGCCTGACAGGGACCGCTGAAAAACTGTTTTTT. This gives the protein CASSLTGTAEKLFF.

The table lists this clonotype with a few counts. The rearrangement uses TRBV28 and TRBJ2-4, with TRBD2 matching 9 bases. The germline CDR1 and CDR2 sequences are MDHEN and SYDVKM. The ends lost 9 bases at V and 13 bases at J; junction bases unmatched: 19. The CDR3 is 15 amino acids. DNA for the CDR3: TGTGCCAGTAAGGAGGGGCTAGCGGGACCGCGTGAGCAGTACTTC. Encoded protein: CASKEGLAGPREQYF.

The chain has TRBV19 and TRBJ2-1, with D perhaps TRBD1 (5 bases). Germline loops: CDR1 LNHDA, CDR2 SQIVND (reference sequence). Between the trimmed V and J ends, which lost 1 base and 10 bases, there was a span of 11 bases. This CDR3 is built from 13 residues. DNA for the CDR3: TGTGCCAGTAGTATAGTCAGGGCAGGGGAGCAGTTCTTC. This translates into CASSIVRAGEQFF.

Comments on this clonotype: Possible read error: a much larger clone is one base away. The rearrangement links TRBV20-1 to TRBJ2-7, with D perhaps matching TRBD2 (6 bases). The J call is doubtful: the DNA matches TRBJ2-5 better. Germline V CDR1 and CDR2: DFQATT, SNEGSKA (reference sequence). The CDR3 covers 14 residues. For the CDR3, the DNA is TGCAGTGCTAGACCCGGGACCCTGGGAGGGACCCAGTACTTC. It translates to CSARPGTLGGTQYF.

This clonotype was recorded at least ten times. V is TRBV6-6 and J is TRBJ1-1; 7 bases are shared with TRBD1. CDR1 is MNHNY and CDR2 is SVGAGI in the germline V gene (reference sequence). V dropped 4 bases and J dropped 4; count of bases not matched to a gene: 9. The CDR3 runs 15 residues. The DNA for the CDR3 is TGTGCCAGCAGTTTTAACAGGGGACGAGGCACTGAAGCTTTCTTT. Protein sequence: CASSFNRGRGTEAFF.

The chain has TRBV3-1 and TRBJ1-2; weak D call: TRBD1 (6 bases). Trimming stripped 1 base from V and 6 bases from J, with 12 bases between. The germline gives CDR1 LGHDT, CDR2 YNNKEL (reference sequence). This CDR3 spans 14 amino acids. CDR3 sequence: CASSQGRGFNGYTF. Here the CDR3 DNA reads TGTGCCAGCAGCCAAGGCAGGGGCTTCAATGGCTACACCTTC. Combining the CDR3 with reference TRBV3-1 and TRBJ1-2 gives the whole variable domain DTAVSQTPKYLVTQMGNDKSIKCEQNLGHDTMYWYKQDSKKFLKIMFSYNNKELIINETVPNRFSPKSPDKAHLNLHINSLELGDSAVYFCASSQGRGFNGYTFGSGTRLTVV.

The chain is built from TRBV20-1 and TRBJ2-3, with 7 bases lining up with TRBD2. The CDR3 loop spans 15 amino acids. V dropped 5 bases and J dropped 6; count of bases not matched to a gene: 14. Per germline, CDR1 DFQATT and CDR2 SNEGSKA (reference sequence). Here the CDR3 DNA reads TGCAGTGCTCGCCCGAGGAAGCGGGGATGGGATACGCAGTATTTT. Translating gives CSARPRKRGWDTQYF.

Details on this clonotype: Mismatch with germline at one junction end may stem from a read error. The chain links TRBV28 to TRBJ1-2, with TRBD1 as a possible D gene (6 bases). This CDR3 has 13 residues. Germline V gene data show CDR1 as MDHEN and CDR2 as SYDVKM. The CDR3 here is CAGSRQDNYGYTF. The CDR3 bases are TGTGCCGGCAGTCGACAGGACAACTATGGCTACACCTTC.

This clonotype occurred many times. The rearrangement links TRBV6-2 or TRBV6-3 to TRBJ2-7; D gene uncertain. The V end lost 2 bases, the J end lost 0 bases, and 8 bases lay between the germline ends. CDR3 length: 14 residues. The V gene's germline CDR1 is MNHEY and CDR2 SVGEGT. This chain's CDR3 is CASSYLEGSYEQYF. As DNA, the CDR3 is TGTGCCAGCAGTTACCTAGAAGGCTCCTACGAGCAGTACTTC.

This chain uses TRBV7-8 with TRBJ2-1; D is undetermined. Germline lookup yields CDR1 SGHVS and CDR2 FQNEAQ. V lost 3 bases and J 7 bases, leaving 16 bases between the germline ends. This CDR3 is 15 amino acids long. CDR3 region: CASSFPGIQLNEQFF. The CDR3 DNA sequence: TGTGCCAGCAGCTTTCCGGGTATTCAGCTAAATGAGCAGTTCTTC.

A word on this clonotype: Since a much larger clone is just one base distant, this may be a read error. The rearrangement links TRBV7-9 to TRBJ2-1; D ambiguous. Trimming took 5 bases from V and 10 from J, leaving 21 bases between them. Germline values: CDR1 SEHNR, CDR2 FQNEAQ (reference sequence). There are 15 residues in the CDR3. The CDR3 DNA reads TGTGCCAGCAGCCCATCGGACCTAAGCTCCTACGAGCAGTTCTTC. It yields the protein CASSPSDLSSYEQFF.

This clonotype was observed many times. The chain links TRBV7-3 to TRBJ2-3, with a tentative D call TRBD1 (5 bases). CDR3 length: 14 residues. From germline, CDR1 is SGHTA and CDR2 FQGTGA. V shed 5 bases and J shed 2 bases, with 11 bases lying between them. CDR3 region: CASSPSRATDTQYF. The CDR3, as DNA: TGTGCCAGCAGCCCCTCCAGGGCCACAGATACGCAGTATTTT.